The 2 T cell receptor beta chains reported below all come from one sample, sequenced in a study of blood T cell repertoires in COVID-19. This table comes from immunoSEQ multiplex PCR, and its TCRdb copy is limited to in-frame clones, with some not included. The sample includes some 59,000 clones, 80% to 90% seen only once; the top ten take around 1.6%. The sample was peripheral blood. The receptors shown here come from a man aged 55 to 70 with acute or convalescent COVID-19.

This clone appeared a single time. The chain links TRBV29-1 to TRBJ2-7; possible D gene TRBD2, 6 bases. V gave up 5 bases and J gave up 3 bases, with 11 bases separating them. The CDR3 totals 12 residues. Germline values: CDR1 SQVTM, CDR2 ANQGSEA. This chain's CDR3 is CSVSGTYYEQYF. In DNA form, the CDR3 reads TGCAGCGTTTCCGGGACTTACTACGAGCAGTACTTC.

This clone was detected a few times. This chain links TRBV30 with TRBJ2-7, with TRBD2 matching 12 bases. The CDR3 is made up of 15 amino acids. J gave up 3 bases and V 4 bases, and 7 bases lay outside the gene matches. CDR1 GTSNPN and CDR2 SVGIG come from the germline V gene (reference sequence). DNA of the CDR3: TGTGCCTGGACCCCCGGACTAGCGGGGATCTACGAGCAGTACTTC. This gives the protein CAWTPGLAGIYEQYF.